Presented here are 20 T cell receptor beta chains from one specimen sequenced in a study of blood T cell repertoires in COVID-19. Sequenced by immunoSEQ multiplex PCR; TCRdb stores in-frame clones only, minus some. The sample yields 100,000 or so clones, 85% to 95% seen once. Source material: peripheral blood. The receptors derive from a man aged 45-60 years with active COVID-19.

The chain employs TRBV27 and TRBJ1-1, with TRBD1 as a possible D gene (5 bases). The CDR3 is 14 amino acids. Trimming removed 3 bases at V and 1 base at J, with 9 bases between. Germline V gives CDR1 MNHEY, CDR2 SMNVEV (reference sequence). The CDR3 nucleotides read TGTGCCAGCAGTTTGTCAACAGGGAACACTGAAGCTTTCTTT. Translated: CASSLSTGNTEAFF.

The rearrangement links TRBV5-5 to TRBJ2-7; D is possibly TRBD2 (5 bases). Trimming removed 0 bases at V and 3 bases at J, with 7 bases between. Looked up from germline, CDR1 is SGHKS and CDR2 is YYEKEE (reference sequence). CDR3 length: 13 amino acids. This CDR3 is CASSLARGYEQYF. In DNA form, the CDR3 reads TGTGCCAGCAGCTTGGCCCGGGGCTACGAGCAGTACTTC.

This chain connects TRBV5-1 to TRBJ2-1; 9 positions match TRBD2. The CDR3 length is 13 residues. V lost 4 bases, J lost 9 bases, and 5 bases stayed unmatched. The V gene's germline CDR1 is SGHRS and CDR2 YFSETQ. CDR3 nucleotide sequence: TGCGCCAGCAGCCCAGCGGGAGGTAGTGAGCAGTTCTTC. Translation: CASSPAGGSEQFF.

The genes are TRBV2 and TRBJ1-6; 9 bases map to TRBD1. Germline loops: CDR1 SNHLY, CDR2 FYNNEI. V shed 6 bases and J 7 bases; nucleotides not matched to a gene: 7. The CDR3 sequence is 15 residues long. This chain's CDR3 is CASRETGTGNSPLHF. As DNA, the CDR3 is TGTGCCAGCAGGGAAACCGGGACAGGGAATTCACCCCTCCACTTT.

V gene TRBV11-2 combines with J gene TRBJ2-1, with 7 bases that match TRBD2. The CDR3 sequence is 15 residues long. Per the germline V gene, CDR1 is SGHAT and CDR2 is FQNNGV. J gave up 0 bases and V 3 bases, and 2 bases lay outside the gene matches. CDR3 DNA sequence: TGTGCCAGCAGCTTCAGCGGGACCTCCTACAATGAGCAGTTCTTC. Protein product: CASSFSGTSYNEQFF.

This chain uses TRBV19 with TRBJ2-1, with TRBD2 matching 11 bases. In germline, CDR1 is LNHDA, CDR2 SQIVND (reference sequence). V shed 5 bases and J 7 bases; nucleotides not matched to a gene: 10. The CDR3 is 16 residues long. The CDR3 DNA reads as TGTGCCAGTAGTCGGCCCGGGACTAGCGGCGGAAATGAGCAGTTCTTC. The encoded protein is CASSRPGTSGGNEQFF.

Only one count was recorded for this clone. The CDR3 is CASSEPYGVRNYGYTF. The CDR3 DNA reads TGTGCCAGCAGTGAACCGTACGGGGTCCGTAACTATGGCTACACCTTC. The chain combines TRBV6-1 with TRBJ1-2; D gene ambiguous. Trimming removed 2 bases from V and 1 base from J, with 14 bases in between. The length of the CDR3 is 16 residues. Germline V CDR1 and CDR2: MNHNS, SASEGT.

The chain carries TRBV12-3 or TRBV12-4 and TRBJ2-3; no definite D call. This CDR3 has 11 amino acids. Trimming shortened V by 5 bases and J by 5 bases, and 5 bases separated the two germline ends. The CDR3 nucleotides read TGTGCCAGCAGTACGAGAGATACGCAGTATTTT. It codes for CASSTRDTQYF.

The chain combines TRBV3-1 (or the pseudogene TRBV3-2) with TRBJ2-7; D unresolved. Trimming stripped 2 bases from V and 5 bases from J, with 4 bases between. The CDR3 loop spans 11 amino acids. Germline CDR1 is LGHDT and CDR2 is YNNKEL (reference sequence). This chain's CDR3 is CASSQSDEQYF. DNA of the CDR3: TGTGCCAGCAGCCAATCGGACGAGCAGTACTTC.

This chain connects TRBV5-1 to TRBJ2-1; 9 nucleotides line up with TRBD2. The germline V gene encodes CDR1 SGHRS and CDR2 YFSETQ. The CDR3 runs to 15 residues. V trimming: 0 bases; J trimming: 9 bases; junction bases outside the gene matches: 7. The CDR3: CASSLAVAGEAEQFF. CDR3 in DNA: TGCGCCAGCAGCTTGGCGGTAGCGGGAGAGGCTGAGCAGTTCTTC.

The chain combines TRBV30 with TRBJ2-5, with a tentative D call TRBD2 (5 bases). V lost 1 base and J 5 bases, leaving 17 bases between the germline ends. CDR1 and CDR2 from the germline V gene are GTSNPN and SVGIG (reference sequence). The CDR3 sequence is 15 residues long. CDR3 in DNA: TGTGCCTGGAGTGCTTGGTCTCCTGGCGGGGAGACCCAGTACTTC. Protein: CAWSAWSPGGETQYF. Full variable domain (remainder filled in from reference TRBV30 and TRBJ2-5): SQTIHQWPATLVQPVGSPLSLECTVEGTSNPNLYWYRQAAGRGLQLLFYSVGIGQISSEVPQNLSASRPQDRQFILSSKKLLLSDSGFYLCAWSAWSPGGETQYFGPGTRLLVL.

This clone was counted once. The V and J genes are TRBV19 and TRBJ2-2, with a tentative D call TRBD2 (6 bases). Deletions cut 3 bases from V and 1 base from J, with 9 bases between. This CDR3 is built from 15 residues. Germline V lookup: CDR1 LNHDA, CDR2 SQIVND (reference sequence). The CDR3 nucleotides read TGTGCCAGTAGTATCCGGGGGAGGAACACCGGGGAGCTGTTTTTT. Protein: CASSIRGRNTGELFF.

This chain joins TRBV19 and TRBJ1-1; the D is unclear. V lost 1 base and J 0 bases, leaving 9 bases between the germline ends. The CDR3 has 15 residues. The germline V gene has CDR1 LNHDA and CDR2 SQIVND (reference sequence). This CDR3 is CASSIAEGMNTEAFF. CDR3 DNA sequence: TGTGCCAGTAGTATAGCAGAGGGTATGAACACTGAAGCTTTCTTT. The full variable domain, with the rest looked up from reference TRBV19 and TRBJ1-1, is DGGITQSPKYLFRKEGQNVTLSCEQNLNHDAMYWYRQDPGQGLRLIYYSQIVNDFQKGDIAEGYSVSREKKESFPLTVTSAQKNPTAFYLCASSIAEGMNTEAFFGQGTRLTVV.

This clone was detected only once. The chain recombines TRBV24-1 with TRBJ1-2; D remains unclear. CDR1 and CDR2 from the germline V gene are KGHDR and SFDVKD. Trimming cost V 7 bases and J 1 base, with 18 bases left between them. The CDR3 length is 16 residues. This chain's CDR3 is CATRRAPKGNNYGYTF. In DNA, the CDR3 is TGTGCCACCAGGAGGGCGCCAAAAGGGAATAACTATGGCTACACCTTC.

The CDR3 loop reads CASSRRLANQGPGTQYF. CDR3 DNA sequence: TGTGCCAGCAGCCGCCGACTAGCGAACCAAGGTCCGGGTACGCAGTATTTT. V gene TRBV3-1 (or the pseudogene TRBV3-2) combines with J gene TRBJ2-3, with 8 bases fitting TRBD2. The CDR3 extends over 17 amino acids. Germline loops: CDR1 LGHDT, CDR2 YNNKEL (reference sequence). V was clipped by 4 bases and J by 8 bases; unmatched bases: 17.

DNA for the CDR3: TGCGCCAGCAGCCAAGGACAGGGGGGAGATGAAAAACTGTTTTTT. It codes for CASSQGQGGDEKLFF. V and J are TRBV4-1 and TRBJ1-4; TRBD1 matches 9 bases. CDR1 and CDR2 from the germline V gene are MGHRA and YSYEKL. This CDR3 spans 15 amino acids. After removal of 1 base from V and 6 bases from J, the junction contained 3 bases not matched to a gene.

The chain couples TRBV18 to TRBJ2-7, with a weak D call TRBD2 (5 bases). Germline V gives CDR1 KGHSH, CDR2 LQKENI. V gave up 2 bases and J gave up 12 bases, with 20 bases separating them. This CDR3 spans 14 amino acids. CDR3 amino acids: CASSPSALGNRPYF. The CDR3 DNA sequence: TGTGCCAGCTCACCATCCGCTCTCGGGAACAGACCGTACTTC.

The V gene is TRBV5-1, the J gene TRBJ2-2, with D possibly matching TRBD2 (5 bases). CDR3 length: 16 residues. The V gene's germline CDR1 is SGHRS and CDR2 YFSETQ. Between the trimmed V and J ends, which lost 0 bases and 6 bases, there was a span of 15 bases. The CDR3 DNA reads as TGCGCCAGCAGCTTGGCCACTAGGGTTGAGGCCGGGGAGCTGTTTTTT. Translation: CASSLATRVEAGELFF.

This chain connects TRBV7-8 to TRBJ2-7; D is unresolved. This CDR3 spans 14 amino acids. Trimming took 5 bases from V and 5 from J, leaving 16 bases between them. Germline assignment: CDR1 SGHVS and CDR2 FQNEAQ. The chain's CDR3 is CASSHVVGRNEQYF. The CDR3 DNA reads TGTGCCAGCAGCCACGTGGTGGGCCGGAACGAGCAGTACTTC.

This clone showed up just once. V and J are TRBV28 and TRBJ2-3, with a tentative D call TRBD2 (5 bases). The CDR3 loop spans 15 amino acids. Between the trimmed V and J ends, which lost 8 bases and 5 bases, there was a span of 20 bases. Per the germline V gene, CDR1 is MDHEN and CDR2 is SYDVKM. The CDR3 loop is CASAASSPGVDTQYF. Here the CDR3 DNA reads TGTGCCAGCGCGGCCAGCAGCCCCGGGGTAGATACGCAGTATTTT. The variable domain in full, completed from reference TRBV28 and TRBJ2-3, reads DVKVTQSSRYLVKRTGEKVFLECVQDMDHENMFWYRQDPGLGLRLIYFSYDVKMKEKGDIPEGYSVSREKKERFSLILESASTNQTSMYLCASAASSPGVDTQYFGPGTRLTVL.